These 2 T cell receptor beta chains were all obtained from the same sample, sequenced in a study of cytomegalovirus exposure and HLA in healthy donors. Primers: 60 Vbeta forward and 13 Jbeta reverse. Only in-frame clones appear in the TCRdb table, and some are missing; sequencing was by immunoSEQ multiplex PCR. This table has some 200,000 clones, 80% to 85% appearing once. Input material: PBMCs. These receptors were taken from a man aged 35 to 55 in good health and CMV-seropositive.

The rearrangement uses TRBV19 and TRBJ1-1; unclear D gene. The CDR3 contains 15 residues. The V and J ends lost 3 bases and 4 bases respectively, with 15 bases between them. The germline gives CDR1 LNHDA, CDR2 SQIVND (reference sequence). The CDR3 DNA reads TGTGCCAGTAGTATGAACCCGGGGAGCGGCACTGAAGCTTTCTTT. Translated, it gives CASSMNPGSGTEAFF.

This chain uses TRBV11-3 with TRBJ2-7, with no clear D. V lost 5 bases to trimming and J lost 1 base, with 9 bases between them. Germline-derived CDR1 and CDR2 are SGHNT and YENEEA. This CDR3 is built from 13 residues. DNA of the CDR3: TGTGCCAGCAGCATGGGCTTATCCTACGAGCAGTACTTC. Protein product: CASSMGLSYEQYF. Full variable domain (missing parts from reference TRBV11-3 and TRBJ2-7): EAGVVQSPRYKIIEKKQPVAFWCNPISGHNTLYWYLQNLGQGPELLIRYENEEAVDDSQLPKDRFSAERLKGVDSTLKIQPAELGDSAVYLCASSMGLSYEQYFGPGTRLTVT.